The 32 T cell receptor beta chains reported below all come from one sample, sequenced in a study of tumor-infiltrating lymphocytes in primary liver carcinoma. Researchers generated TCR beta cDNA from approximately 520 ng of total RNA, relying on a constant-region primer. Three nested multiplex PCR rounds of slightly modified ARM-PCR generated TCR beta libraries. The study ran its first two PCR rounds for approximately 10 cycles each, using TRBV1-TRBV30 forward primers and a C-beta reverse primer. Using its own MiXCR run on the multiplex PCR reads, TCRdb lists one record per CDR3 protein. This table holds 75,000 to 80,000 distinct CDR3 sequences, about three quarters found once. The source material, roughly 18-32 mg of unsorted bulk tissue, was used to co-extract RNA and DNA. Material: tumor-adjacent normal liver tissue. The receptors shown here come from a man in his forties with primary liver carcinoma and hepatitis B virus infection.

As to this clonotype: An end of the junction differs from the germline gene, which may be a read error. V and J are TRBV6-6 and TRBJ2-3; D is possibly TRBD2 (5 bases). The CDR3 has 15 amino acids. The germline V gene encodes CDR1 MNHNY and CDR2 SVGAGI (reference sequence). The CDR3 nucleotides are TGTGCCAGTAGTTACTCTGAGGGAGCCACAGATACGCAGTATTTT. It translates to CASSYSEGATDTQYF.

On this clonotype itself: At one end the junction does not follow the germline gene, possibly because of a read error. The V call is TRBV5-6, the J call TRBJ2-2; D unresolved. The length of the CDR3 is 18 residues. Germline assignment: CDR1 SGHDT and CDR2 YYEEEE. The CDR3 coding sequence is TGTGCCAGCAGCATAGGAGAGGTACCGACTTTGAACGCCGGGGAGCTGTTTTTT. This codes for CASSIGEVPTLNAGELFF.

In this sample, this clonotype turned up many times. The chain has TRBV6-5 and TRBJ2-7, with D possibly being TRBD1 (6 bases). The germline V gene encodes CDR1 MNHEY and CDR2 SVGAGI. Trimming removed 6 bases from V and 2 bases from J, with 14 bases in between. The CDR3 is 14 residues long. In nucleotides, the CDR3 is TGTGCCAGCAGGGGGGCAGGGGCCCCCTACGAGCAGTACTTC. Translating it yields CASRGAGAPYEQYF.

The J gene is TRBJ2-1, the V gene TRBV10-2; D possibly corresponds to TRBD2 (6 bases). V was cut by 6 bases and J by 8 bases, with 14 bases left in between. Germline-derived CDR1 and CDR2 are WSHSY and SAAADI. This CDR3 region has 13 residues. CDR3 DNA: TGCGCCAGCAGCCCGACTAGGTTGGATGAGCAGTTCTTC. It is translated as CASSPTRLDEQFF.

The J gene is TRBJ1-2, the V gene TRBV11-3; no firm D call. Per germline, CDR1 SGHNT and CDR2 YENEEA. This CDR3 spans 15 amino acids. Written as DNA, the CDR3 is TGTACCAACAGCCCTGTGATAGAAATAAACTATGGCTACACCTTC. Translating it yields CTNSPVIEINYGYTF.

As regards this clonotype: At one end, the junction sequence differs from germline, possibly due to a read error. J is TRBJ1-1 and V is TRBV7-9, with TRBD1 as a possible D gene (5 bases). The CDR3 runs 14 residues. CDR1 is SEHNR and CDR2 is FQNEAQ in the germline V gene (reference sequence). CDR3 residues: CASILVSGSTKAFF. The CDR3 nucleotides read TGTGCCAGCATCTTAGTATCAGGGAGCACTAAAGCTTTCTTT.

To note about this clonotype: A read error may account for a junction end that differs from germline. V is TRBV6-1 and J is TRBJ2-3, with TRBD1 as a possible D gene (7 bases). This CDR3 is built from 22 residues. Germline V CDR1 and CDR2: MNHNS, SASEGT. The CDR3 sequence: CASSELQGDLWGAPGPTDTQYF. The CDR3 bases are TGTGCCAGCAGTGAACTTCAGGGGGATTTATGGGGGGCACCAGGTCCCACAGATACGCAGTATTTC.

This clonotype was detected only a few times. The chain carries TRBV11-2 and TRBJ2-7; 8 positions agree with TRBD1. This CDR3 is built from 13 residues. With 10 bases clipped from V and 1 base from J, the junction kept 6 bases outside the gene matches. Germline CDR1 is SGHAT and CDR2 is FQNNGV. The CDR3 DNA reads as TGTGCCAACGGCTACAGGGGGTCCTACGAGCAGTACTTC. Its protein product is CANGYRGSYEQYF.

Many counts were recorded for this clonotype. This chain links TRBV11-2 with TRBJ2-5; perhaps D is TRBD1 or TRBD2 (5 bases each). Germline-derived CDR1 and CDR2 are SGHAT and FQNNGV. The CDR3 runs to 15 residues. With 0 bases removed from V and 5 bases from J, the gap between germline ends came to 13 bases. For the CDR3, the DNA is TGTGCCAGCAGCTTAGATTCAGCGTGGGGGGAGACCCAGTACTTC. Translating it yields CASSLDSAWGETQYF.

This sequence joins TRBV6-5 and TRBJ2-7, with D possibly being TRBD1 or TRBD2 (5 bases each). The CDR3 runs 14 residues. From germline, CDR1 is MNHEY and CDR2 SVGAGI. CDR3 in amino acids: CTSRPGHTSYEQYF. In DNA, the CDR3 is TGTACAAGCAGGCCGGGGCATACCTCCTACGAGCAGTACTTC.

About this clonotype itself: At one end the junction does not follow the germline gene, possibly because of a read error. The rearrangement joins TRBV6-5 to TRBJ2-3, with 7 bases lining up with TRBD2. From germline, CDR1 is MNHEY and CDR2 SVGAGI. This CDR3 comprises 14 residues. Here the CDR3 DNA reads TGTGCCAGCATGACAAGGGGCGGGGGAGATATGCAGTATTTT. It translates to CASMTRGGGDMQYF.

Points on this clonotype: This sequence may be a read error, since a much larger clone differs from it by one base. V gene TRBV11-2 combines with J gene TRBJ2-7, with D tentatively TRBD1 (5 bases). The CDR3 contains 14 residues. V was clipped by 8 bases and J by 9 bases, with 23 bases between them. CDR1 and CDR2 (germline): SGHAT, FQNNGV. The CDR3 region is CASSWSDNIRGQYF. CDR3 DNA sequence: TGTGCCAGCTCATGGTCGGACAATATACGAGGGCAGTACTTC.

This clonotype was seen only a few times. The junction and the germline gene differ at one end; a read error may be behind it. This chain uses TRBV29-1 with TRBJ2-5, with D uncertain. Looked up from germline, CDR1 is SQVTM and CDR2 is ANQGSEA. This CDR3 has 13 residues. CDR3 in DNA: TGCAGCGTCGGAGAACAGTCTAGAGAGACCCAATACTTC. It is translated as CSVGEQSRETQYF.

This clonotype was detected ten times or more. The chain has TRBV12-3 or TRBV12-4 and TRBJ2-2; tentatively, D is TRBD2 (6 bases). The CDR3 consists of 17 residues. V lost 6 bases and J 3 bases, leaving 20 bases between the germline ends. The CDR3 sequence: CASSHEVAAGYTGELFF. The CDR3 coding sequence is TGTGCCAGCAGCCACGAGGTAGCGGCGGGATACACCGGGGAGCTGTTTTTT.

The chain has TRBV6-1 and TRBJ2-7, with TRBD1 identical over 7 bases. CDR3 size: 18 residues. V gave up 10 bases and J gave up 5 bases; unmatched junction bases: 26. The germline V gene has CDR1 MNHNS and CDR2 SASEGT. This CDR3 is CANKPKGQRGRRGHEQYF. The CDR3 nucleotides are TGTGCCAACAAACCGAAGGGACAGCGAGGTAGGAGAGGCCACGAGCAGTACTTC.

This clonotype showed up many times. The V call is TRBV5-1, the J call TRBJ2-7; D gene ambiguous. Germline V gene sequence: CDR1 SGHRS, CDR2 YFSETQ. The CDR3 covers 14 residues. With 4 bases removed from V and 0 bases from J, the gap between germline ends came to 11 bases. In DNA, the CDR3 is TGCGCCAGCAGCCCACGAACGGACTCCTACGAGCAGTACTTC. Residues: CASSPRTDSYEQYF.

Worth noting for this clonotype: Relative to the germline gene, one junction end is altered; a read error may explain this. The chain combines TRBV12-3 or TRBV12-4 with TRBJ2-5; D remains ambiguous. The CDR3 is 12 residues long. The CDR3 region is CACSLGFETQYF. CDR3 nucleotides: TGTGCCTGCAGTTTAGGGTTCGAGACCCAGTATTTC.

The chain uses TRBV6-5 and TRBJ2-1; 7 nucleotides line up with TRBD2. V gave up 9 bases and J gave up 6 bases; unmatched junction bases: 14. Germline CDR1 and CDR2: MNHEY and SVGAGI. The CDR3 loop spans 15 amino acids. As DNA, the CDR3 is TGTGCCAGTAGTACGGGACTACTAACACGCAATGAGCAGTTCTTC. The encoded protein is CASSTGLLTRNEQFF.

This clonotype appeared a few times. Just one base apart from a much larger clone, this may be a read error. The V gene is TRBV6-5, the J gene TRBJ2-3, with unresolved D. Germline CDR1 is MNHEY and CDR2 is SVGAGI. The CDR3 sequence is 11 residues long. This CDR3 reads CVSGEWDTQYF. The CDR3 DNA follows: TGTGTCAGTGGTGAATGGGATACGCAGTATTTT.

The chain is built from TRBV5-6 and TRBJ2-6; D is possibly TRBD2 (5 bases). The V end was cut by 3 bases, the J end by 4 bases, with 20 bases between. Germline lookup yields CDR1 SGHDT and CDR2 YYEEEE. CDR3 length equals 18 residues. The CDR3 sequence: CASSSWRGWLSGANVLTF. The CDR3 DNA follows: TGTGCCAGCAGCTCGTGGAGAGGGTGGCTTTCCGGGGCCAACGTCCTGACTTTC. The whole variable domain, filled in from reference TRBV5-6 and TRBJ2-6, reads DAGVTQSPTHLIKTRGQQVTLRCSPKSGHDTVSWYQQALGQGPQFIFQYYEEEERQRGNFPDRFSGHQFPNYSSELNVNALLLGDSALYLCASSSWRGWLSGANVLTFGAGSRLTVL.

This clonotype has just a few counts. No conserved phenylalanine or tryptophan is present at the end of the CDR3, so a read error is the likely explanation. The chain links TRBV6-1 to TRBJ2-1; 8 bases map to TRBD2. CDR3 length equals 12 residues. CDR1 MNHNS and CDR2 SASEGT come from the germline V gene. CDR3 amino acids: CASSKAGDEQFI. The CDR3 nucleotides read TGTGCCAGCAGTAAAGCGGGGGATGAGCAGTTCATC.

Comments on this clonotype: Here the CDR3 omits its conserved ending phenylalanine or tryptophan, so a read error is the likely source. The rearrangement joins TRBV6-1 to TRBJ2-7; D perhaps matches TRBD2 (5 bases). The CDR3 contains 14 residues. Germline CDR1 and CDR2: MNHNS and SASEGT. The CDR3 nucleotides read TGTGTCAGCAGTGAAAGGAGGCAGGAGGACGAACAGTACATC. This sequence encodes CVSSERRQEDEQYI.

This clonotype has ten or more counts. The rearrangement uses TRBV5-1 and TRBJ2-3; 9 nucleotides line up with TRBD2. Germline CDR1 and CDR2: SGHRS and YFSETQ. J lost 0 bases, V lost 4 bases, and 6 bases had no gene match. The CDR3 loop spans 16 amino acids. CDR3 bases: TGCGCCAGCAGCGCAAGAACTAGCGGGAGCACAGATACGCAGTATTTT. This sequence encodes CASSARTSGSTDTQYF.

The gene calls are TRBV5-6 and TRBJ2-7; 7 nucleotides align to TRBD2. Losses at the gene ends were 4 bases for V and 0 bases for J; bases not matched to a gene: 10. The CDR3 totals 16 residues. Germline V gene lookup returns CDR1 SGHDT and CDR2 YYEEEE. CDR3 region: CASSSTWGEGSYEQYF. In DNA form, the CDR3 reads TGTGCCAGCAGCAGTACTTGGGGGGAGGGCTCCTACGAGCAGTACTTC.

About this clonotype: Mismatch with germline at one junction end may stem from a read error. This chain links TRBV4-1 with TRBJ2-3, with 11 bases identical to TRBD2. The CDR3 extends over 17 amino acids. Germline lookup yields CDR1 MGHRA and CDR2 YSYEKL. The CDR3 DNA reads TGCGCCAGCAGCTTACGACTAGCGGGGATGAGCACAGATACGCAGTGTTTT. It translates to CASSLRLAGMSTDTQCF.

A remark on this clonotype: Mismatch with germline at one junction end may stem from a read error. The V call is TRBV6-2 or TRBV6-3, the J call TRBJ2-7; TRBD2 is a possible D gene (6 bases). The CDR3 totals 13 residues. CDR1 and CDR2 (germline): MNHEY, SVGEGT. The CDR3 spells CASTANWGDEQHF. As DNA, the CDR3 is TGTGCAAGCACCGCAAATTGGGGGGACGAGCAGCACTTC.

Regarding this clonotype: A junction boundary mismatches the germline segment, possibly from a read error. The chain joins TRBV9 to TRBJ2-1, with 9 bases identical to TRBD2. Germline CDR1 is SGDLS and CDR2 is YYNGEE. The CDR3 runs 15 residues. CDR3 nucleotides: TGTGCCAACAGCGTAGAGGGACTAGCAGGAGGGGAGCAGTTCTTC. The encoded protein is CANSVEGLAGGEQFF.

Concerning this clonotype: The junction and the germline gene differ at one end; a read error may be behind it. This chain connects TRBV11-2 to TRBJ2-1; D is unclear. The CDR3 is made up of 14 amino acids. Germline values: CDR1 SGHAT, CDR2 FQNNGV. CDR3 region: CASSLYLLVSEQSF. CDR3 in DNA: TGTGCCAGCAGCTTGTACCTGCTAGTTAGTGAGCAGTCCTTC.

This clonotype was seen only a few times. A read error may account for a junction end that differs from germline. The chain carries TRBV7-9 and TRBJ2-1; 9 positions agree with TRBD2. The CDR3 covers 17 residues. Per the germline V gene, CDR1 is SEHNR and CDR2 is FQNEAQ (reference sequence). Written as DNA, the CDR3 is TGTGCCAGCAGCTTCCCTCGACTAGCGGTGGCCTACAATAAGCAGTTCTTC. It translates to CASSFPRLAVAYNKQFF.

In its sample, this clonotype was seen a few times. The gene calls are TRBV29-1 and TRBJ2-1; possibly TRBD2 for D (6 bases). The CDR3 runs 12 residues. Germline CDR1 reads SQVTM; CDR2 reads ANQGSEA. CDR3 loop: CSARPGRNEQFF. The CDR3 region has the DNA TGCAGTGCCCGCCCAGGGAGGAACGAGCAGTTCTTC.

About this clonotype itself: The germline gene is not matched at one end of the junction; a read error may be the cause. The V and J genes are TRBV4-2 and TRBJ2-1, with a weak D call TRBD2 (6 bases). Germline V gene sequence: CDR1 LGHNA, CDR2 YNFKEQ. This CDR3 comprises 15 residues. The CDR3, as DNA: TGTGCCAGCAGCCAAGATTGGACTACCGGCGATGAGCTGTTCTTC. As protein: CASSQDWTTGDELFF.

This clonotype came up many times. The chain combines TRBV5-1 with TRBJ2-5; no clear D. The ends were cut back, 0 bases at V and 2 bases at J, with 11 bases in the middle. Germline V gene lookup returns CDR1 SGHRS and CDR2 YFSETQ. The CDR3 contains 15 residues. CDR3 nucleotides: TGCGCCAGCAGCTTGGTGGACCCACGACAAGAGACCCAGTACTTC. Amino acids: CASSLVDPRQETQYF. The variable domain in full, with the rest retrieved from reference TRBV5-1 and TRBJ2-5, is KAGVTQTPRYLIKTRGQQVTLSCSPISGHRSVSWYQQTPGQGLQFLFEYFSETQRNKGNFPGRFSGRQFSNSRSEMNVSTLELGDSALYLCASSLVDPRQETQYFGPGTRLLVL.